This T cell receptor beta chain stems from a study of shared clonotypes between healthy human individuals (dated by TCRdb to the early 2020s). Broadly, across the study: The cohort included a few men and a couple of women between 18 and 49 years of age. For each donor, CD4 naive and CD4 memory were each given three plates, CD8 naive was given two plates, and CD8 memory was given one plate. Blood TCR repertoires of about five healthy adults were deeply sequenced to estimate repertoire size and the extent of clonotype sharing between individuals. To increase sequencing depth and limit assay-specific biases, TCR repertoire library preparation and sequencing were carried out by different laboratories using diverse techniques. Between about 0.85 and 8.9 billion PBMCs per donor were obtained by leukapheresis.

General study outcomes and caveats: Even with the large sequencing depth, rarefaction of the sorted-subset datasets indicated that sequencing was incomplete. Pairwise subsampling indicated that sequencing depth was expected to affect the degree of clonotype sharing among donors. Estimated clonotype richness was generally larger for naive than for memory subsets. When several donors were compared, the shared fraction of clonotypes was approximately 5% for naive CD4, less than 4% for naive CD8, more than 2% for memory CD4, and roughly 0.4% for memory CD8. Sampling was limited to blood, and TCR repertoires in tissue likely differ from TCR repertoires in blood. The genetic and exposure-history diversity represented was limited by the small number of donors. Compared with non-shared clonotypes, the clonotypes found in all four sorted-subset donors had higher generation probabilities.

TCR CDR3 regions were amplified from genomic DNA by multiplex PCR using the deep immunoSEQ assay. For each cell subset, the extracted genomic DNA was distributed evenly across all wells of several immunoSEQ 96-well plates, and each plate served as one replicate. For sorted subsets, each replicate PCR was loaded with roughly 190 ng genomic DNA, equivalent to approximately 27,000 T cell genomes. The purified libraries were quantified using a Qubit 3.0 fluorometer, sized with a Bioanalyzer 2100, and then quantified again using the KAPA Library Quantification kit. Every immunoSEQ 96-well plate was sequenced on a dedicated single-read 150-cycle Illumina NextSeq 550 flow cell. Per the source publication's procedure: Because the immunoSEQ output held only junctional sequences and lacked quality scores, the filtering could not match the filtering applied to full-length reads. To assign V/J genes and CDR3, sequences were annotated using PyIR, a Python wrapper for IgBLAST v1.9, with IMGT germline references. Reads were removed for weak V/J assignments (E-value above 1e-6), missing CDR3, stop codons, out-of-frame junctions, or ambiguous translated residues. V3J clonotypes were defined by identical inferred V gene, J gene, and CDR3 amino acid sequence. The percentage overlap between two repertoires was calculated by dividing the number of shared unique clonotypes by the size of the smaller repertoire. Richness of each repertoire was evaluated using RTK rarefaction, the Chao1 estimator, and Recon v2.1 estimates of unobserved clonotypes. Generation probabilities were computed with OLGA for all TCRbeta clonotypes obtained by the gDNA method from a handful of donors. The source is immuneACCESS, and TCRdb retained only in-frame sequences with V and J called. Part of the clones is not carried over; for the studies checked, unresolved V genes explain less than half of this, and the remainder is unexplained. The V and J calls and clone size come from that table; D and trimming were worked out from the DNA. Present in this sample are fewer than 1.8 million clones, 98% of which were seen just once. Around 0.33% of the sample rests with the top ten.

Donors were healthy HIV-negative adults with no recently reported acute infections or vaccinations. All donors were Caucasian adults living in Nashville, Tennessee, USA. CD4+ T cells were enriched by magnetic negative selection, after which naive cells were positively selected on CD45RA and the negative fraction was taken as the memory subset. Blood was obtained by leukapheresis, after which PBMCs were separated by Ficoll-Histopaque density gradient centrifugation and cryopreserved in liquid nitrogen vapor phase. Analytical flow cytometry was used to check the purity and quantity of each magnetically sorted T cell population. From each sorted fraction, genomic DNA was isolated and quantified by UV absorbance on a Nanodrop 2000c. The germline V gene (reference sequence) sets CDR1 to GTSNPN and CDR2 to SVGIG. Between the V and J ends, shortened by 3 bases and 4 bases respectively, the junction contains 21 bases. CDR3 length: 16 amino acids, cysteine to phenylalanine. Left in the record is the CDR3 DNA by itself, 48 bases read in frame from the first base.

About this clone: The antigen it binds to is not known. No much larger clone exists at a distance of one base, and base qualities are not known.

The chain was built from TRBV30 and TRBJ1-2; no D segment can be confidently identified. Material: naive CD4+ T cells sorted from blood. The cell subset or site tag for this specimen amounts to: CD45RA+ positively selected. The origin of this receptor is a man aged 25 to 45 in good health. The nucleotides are TGTGCCTGGAGGTATAACGGCGGAGGGAACCTCTATGGCTACACCTTC. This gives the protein CAWRYNGGGNLYGYTF.